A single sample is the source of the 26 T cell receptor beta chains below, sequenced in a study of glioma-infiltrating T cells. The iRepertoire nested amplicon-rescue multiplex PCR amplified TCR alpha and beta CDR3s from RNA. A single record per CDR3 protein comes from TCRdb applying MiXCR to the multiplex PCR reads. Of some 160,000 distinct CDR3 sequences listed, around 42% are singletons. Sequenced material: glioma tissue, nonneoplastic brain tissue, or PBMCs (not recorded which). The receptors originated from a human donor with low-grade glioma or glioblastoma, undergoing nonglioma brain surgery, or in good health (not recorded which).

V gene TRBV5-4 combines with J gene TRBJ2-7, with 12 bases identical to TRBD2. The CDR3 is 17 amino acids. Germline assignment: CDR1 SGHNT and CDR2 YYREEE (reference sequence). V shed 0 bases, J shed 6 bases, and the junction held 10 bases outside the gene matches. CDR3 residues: CASSLGGLAGRKGEQYF. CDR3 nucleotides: TGTGCCAGCAGCTTGGGCGGACTAGCGGGACGCAAGGGCGAGCAGTACTTC.

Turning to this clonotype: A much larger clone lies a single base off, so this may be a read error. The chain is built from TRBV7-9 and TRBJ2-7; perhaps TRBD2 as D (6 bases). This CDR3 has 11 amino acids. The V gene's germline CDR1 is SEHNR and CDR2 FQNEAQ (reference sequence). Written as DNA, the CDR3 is TGTCACCGGGAGCATACCTACGGGCAGTACTTC. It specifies CHREHTYGQYF.

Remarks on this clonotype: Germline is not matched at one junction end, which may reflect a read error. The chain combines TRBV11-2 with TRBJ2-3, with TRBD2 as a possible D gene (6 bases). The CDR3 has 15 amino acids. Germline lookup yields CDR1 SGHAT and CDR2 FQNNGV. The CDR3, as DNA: TGTGCCAGCAGCTTAGTAAGCGGGTACACAGATGCGCAGTATTTT. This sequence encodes CASSLVSGYTDAQYF.

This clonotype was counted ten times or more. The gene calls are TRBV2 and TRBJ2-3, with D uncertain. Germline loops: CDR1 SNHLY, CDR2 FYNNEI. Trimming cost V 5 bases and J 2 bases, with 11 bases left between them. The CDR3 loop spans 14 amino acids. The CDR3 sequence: CASSPLRTTDTQYF. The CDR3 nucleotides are TGTGCCAGCAGTCCCCTCCGGACCACAGATACGCAGTATTTT.

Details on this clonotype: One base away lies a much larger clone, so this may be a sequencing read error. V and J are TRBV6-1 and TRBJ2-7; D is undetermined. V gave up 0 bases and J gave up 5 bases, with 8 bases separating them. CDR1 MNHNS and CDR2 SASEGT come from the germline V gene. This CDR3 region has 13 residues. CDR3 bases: TGTGCCAGCAGTGAAGCGTGCCCCCACGAGCAGTACTTC. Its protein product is CASSEACPHEQYF.

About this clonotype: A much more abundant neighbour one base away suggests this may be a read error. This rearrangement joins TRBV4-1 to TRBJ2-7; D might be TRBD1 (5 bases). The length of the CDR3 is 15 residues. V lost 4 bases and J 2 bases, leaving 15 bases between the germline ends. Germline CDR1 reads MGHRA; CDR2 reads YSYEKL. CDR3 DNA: TGCGCCAGCAGCCGGGAACAGGAGAGCCCCTACGAGCAGTACTTC. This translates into CASSREQESPYEQYF.

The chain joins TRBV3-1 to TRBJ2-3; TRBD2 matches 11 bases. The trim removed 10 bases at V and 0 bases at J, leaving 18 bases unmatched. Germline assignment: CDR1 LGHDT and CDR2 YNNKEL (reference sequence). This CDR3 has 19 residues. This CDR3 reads CATKSSGTSGQISTDTQYF. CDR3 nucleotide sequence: TGTGCCACCAAATCTTCCGGGACTAGCGGCCAAATTAGCACAGATACGCAGTATTTT.

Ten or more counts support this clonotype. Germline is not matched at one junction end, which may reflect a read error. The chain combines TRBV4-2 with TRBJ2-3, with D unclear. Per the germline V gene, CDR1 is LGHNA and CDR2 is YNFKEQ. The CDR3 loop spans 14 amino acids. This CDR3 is CASSPLVSTDTQYF. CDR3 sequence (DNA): TGTGCCAGCAGCCCCTTAGTGAGCACGGATACGCAGTATTTT.

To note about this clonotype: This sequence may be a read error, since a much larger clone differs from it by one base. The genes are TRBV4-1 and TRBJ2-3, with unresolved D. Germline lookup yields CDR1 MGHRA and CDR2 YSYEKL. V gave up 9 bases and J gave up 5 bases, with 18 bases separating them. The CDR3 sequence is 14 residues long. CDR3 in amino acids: CARRPVGGRDTQYF. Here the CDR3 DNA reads TGCGCCAGAAGACCCGTCGGCGGAAGAGATACGCAGTATTTT.

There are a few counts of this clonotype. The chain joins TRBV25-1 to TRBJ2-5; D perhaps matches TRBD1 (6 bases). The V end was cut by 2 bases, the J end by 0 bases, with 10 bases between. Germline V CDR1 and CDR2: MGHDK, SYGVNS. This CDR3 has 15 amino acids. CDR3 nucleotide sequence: TGTGCCAGCAGTGAACATCGGACAGACCAAGAGACCCAGTACTTC. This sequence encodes CASSEHRTDQETQYF.

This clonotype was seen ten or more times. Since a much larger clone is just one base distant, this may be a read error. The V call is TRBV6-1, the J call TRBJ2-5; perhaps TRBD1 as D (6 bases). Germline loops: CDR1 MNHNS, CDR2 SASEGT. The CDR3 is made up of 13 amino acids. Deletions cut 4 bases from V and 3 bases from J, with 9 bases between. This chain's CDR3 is CASSGQEEETQYF. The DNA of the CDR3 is TGTGCCAGCAGTGGACAGGAGGAAGAGACCCAGTACTTC.

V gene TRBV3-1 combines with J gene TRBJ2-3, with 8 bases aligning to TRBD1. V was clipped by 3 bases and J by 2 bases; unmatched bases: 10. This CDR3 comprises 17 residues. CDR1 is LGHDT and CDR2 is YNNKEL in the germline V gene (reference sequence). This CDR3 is CASSHSPTGASTDTQYF. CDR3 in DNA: TGTGCCAGCAGCCACTCCCCGACAGGGGCCTCCACAGATACGCAGTATTTT.

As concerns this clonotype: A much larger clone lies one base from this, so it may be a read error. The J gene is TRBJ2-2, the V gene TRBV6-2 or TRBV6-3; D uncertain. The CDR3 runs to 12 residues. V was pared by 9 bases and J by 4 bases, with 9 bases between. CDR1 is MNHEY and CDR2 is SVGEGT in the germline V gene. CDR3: CARSEPTGELFF. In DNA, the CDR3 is TGTGCCAGATCAGAGCCCACCGGGGAGCTGTTTTTT.

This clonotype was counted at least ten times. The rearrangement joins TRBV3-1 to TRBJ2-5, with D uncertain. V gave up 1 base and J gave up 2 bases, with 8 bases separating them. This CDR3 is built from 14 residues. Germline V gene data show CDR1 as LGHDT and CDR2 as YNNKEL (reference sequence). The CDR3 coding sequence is TGTGCCAGCAGCCAAGCCGGACGGCAAGAGACCCAGTACTTC. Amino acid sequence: CASSQAGRQETQYF.

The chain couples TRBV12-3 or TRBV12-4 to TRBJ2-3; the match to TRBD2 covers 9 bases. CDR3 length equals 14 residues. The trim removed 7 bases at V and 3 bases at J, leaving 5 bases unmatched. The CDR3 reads CASTASGRTDTQYF. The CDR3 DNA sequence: TGTGCCAGCACTGCAAGCGGGAGGACAGATACGCAGTATTTT.

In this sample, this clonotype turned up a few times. In DNA, the CDR3 is TGCGCCAGCAGCCAAGAGATTCTGAGGCCTCAAGCTTTCTTT. It encodes CASSQEILRPQAFF. This rearrangement joins TRBV4-1 to TRBJ1-1; no definite D call. Trimming cost V 0 bases and J 9 bases, with 14 bases left between them. CDR3 length equals 14 residues. CDR1 and CDR2 from the germline V gene are MGHRA and YSYEKL.

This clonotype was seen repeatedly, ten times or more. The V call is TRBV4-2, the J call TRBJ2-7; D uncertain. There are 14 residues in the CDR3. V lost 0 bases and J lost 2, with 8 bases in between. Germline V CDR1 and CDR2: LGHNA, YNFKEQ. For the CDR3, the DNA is TGTGCCAGCAGCCAAGATCCCCTTACCTACGAGCAGTACTTC. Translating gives CASSQDPLTYEQYF.

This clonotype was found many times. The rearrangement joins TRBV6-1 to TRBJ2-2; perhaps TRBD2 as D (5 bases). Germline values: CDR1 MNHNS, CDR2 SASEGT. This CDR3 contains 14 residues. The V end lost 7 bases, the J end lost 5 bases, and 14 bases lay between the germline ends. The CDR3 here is CASMWTGSTGELFF. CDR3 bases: TGTGCCAGCATGTGGACGGGAAGTACCGGGGAGCTGTTTTTT.

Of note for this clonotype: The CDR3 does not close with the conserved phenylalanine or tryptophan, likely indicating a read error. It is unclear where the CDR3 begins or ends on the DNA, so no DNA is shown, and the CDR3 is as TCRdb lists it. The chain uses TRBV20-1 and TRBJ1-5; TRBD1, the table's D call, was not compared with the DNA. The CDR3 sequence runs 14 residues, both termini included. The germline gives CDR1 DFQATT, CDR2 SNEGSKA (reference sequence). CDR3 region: CSASHGQGFQPQNL.

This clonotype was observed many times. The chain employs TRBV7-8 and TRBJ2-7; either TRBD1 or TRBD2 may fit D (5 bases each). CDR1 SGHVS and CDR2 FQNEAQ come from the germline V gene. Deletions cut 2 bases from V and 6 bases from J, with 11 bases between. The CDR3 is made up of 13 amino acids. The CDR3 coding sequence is TGTGCCAGCAGCTTATCCGGGGCGGTCGAGCAGTACTTC. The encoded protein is CASSLSGAVEQYF.

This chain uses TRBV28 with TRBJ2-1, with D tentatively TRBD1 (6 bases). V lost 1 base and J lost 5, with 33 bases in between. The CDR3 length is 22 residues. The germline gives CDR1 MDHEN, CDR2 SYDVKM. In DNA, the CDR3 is TGTGCCAGCAGTTTATCCTGGTTCACTGTCAGGGGACGGCCGAGCCCAAACAATGAGCAGTTCTTC. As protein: CASSLSWFTVRGRPSPNNEQFF.

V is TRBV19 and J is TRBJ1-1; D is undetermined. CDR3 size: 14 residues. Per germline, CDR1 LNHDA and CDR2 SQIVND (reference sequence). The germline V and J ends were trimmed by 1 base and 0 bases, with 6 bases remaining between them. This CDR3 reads CASSIGGMNTEAFF. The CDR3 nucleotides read TGTGCCAGTAGTATAGGCGGCATGAACACTGAAGCTTTCTTT.

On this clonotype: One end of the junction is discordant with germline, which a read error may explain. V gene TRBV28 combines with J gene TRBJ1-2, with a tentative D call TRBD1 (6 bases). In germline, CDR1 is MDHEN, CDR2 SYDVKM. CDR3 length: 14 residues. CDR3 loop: CASLGAGNNYCYTF. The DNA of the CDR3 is TGTGCCAGCTTGGGGGCAGGCAACAACTATTGCTACACCTTC.

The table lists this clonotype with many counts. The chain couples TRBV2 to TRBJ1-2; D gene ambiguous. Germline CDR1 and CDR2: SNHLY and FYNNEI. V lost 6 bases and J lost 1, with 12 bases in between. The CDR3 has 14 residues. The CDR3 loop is CASSALAGNYGYTF. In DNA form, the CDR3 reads TGTGCCAGCAGCGCCCTAGCGGGTAACTATGGCTACACCTTC.

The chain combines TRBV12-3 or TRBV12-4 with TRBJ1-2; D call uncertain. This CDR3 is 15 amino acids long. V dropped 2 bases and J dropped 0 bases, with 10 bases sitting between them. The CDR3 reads CASSLFTNSNYGYTF. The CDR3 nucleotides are TGTGCCAGCAGTTTATTTACAAATTCTAACTATGGCTACACCTTC.

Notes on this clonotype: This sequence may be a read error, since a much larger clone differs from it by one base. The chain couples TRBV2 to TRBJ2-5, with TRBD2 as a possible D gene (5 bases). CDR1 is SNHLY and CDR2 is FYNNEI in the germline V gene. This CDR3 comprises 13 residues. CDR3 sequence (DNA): TGTGCCAGCAGACGGGAAGGATTGGAGACCAAGTACTTC. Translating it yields CASRREGLETKYF.